These 5 T cell receptor beta chains originate from one sample sequenced in a study of response to subunit inactivated influenza vaccine. TCRdb re-analysed the RT-PCR reads in MiXCR, keeping a single row per CDR3 protein. The sample lists approximately 730,000 distinct CDR3 sequences, over 11% occurring once. Sample: PBMCs from blood, taken around 14 days before vaccination. These receptors all come from a man in his forties or fifties who received an inactivated influenza vaccine.

In this sample, this clonotype turned up a few times. This sequence joins TRBV29-1 and TRBJ2-7, with 10 positions matching TRBD2. V lost 4 bases, J lost 3 bases, and 3 bases stayed unmatched. The germline V gene has CDR1 SQVTM and CDR2 ANQGSEA. The CDR3 consists of 13 residues. CDR3 in amino acids: CSVGPSGSYEQYF. CDR3 nucleotide sequence: TGCAGCGTTGGTCCTAGCGGGAGCTACGAGCAGTACTTC.

The genes are TRBV4-3 and TRBJ1-2, with 7 positions matching TRBD1. This CDR3 contains 15 residues. Germline trimming cut 1 base from V and 4 bases from J; bases unmatched to any gene: 6. Germline values: CDR1 LGHNA, CDR2 YSLEER. This CDR3 reads CASSQGDRDFYGYTF. The CDR3 DNA reads TGCGCCAGCAGCCAAGGAGACAGGGACTTCTATGGCTACACCTTC.

This clonotype appeared a few times. V gene TRBV28 combines with J gene TRBJ1-5, with D maybe TRBD1 (5 bases). Trimming stripped 1 base from V and 6 bases from J, with 13 bases between. The CDR3 totals 15 residues. From germline, CDR1 is MDHEN and CDR2 SYDVKM. CDR3 nucleotide sequence: TGTGCCAGCAGTTTATTTCGGGGGGTCAGTCAGCCCCAGCATTTT. Translation gives CASSLFRGVSQPQHF. The entire variable domain, with the rest obtained from reference TRBV28 and TRBJ1-5, is as follows: DVKVTQSSRYLVKRTGEKVFLECVQDMDHENMFWYRQDPGLGLRLIYFSYDVKMKEKGDIPEGYSVSREKKERFSLILESASTNQTSMYLCASSLFRGVSQPQHFGDGTRLSIL.

There are a few counts of this clonotype. The J gene is TRBJ2-4, the V gene TRBV12-3 or TRBV12-4; D possibly matches TRBD1 or TRBD2 (5 bases each). The V end was cut by 3 bases, the J end by 1 base, with 10 bases between. CDR3 length: 15 amino acids. In nucleotides, the CDR3 is TGTGCCAGCAGTTTGAGGGGAAACGCCAAAAACATTCAGTACTTC. It translates to CASSLRGNAKNIQYF.

This clonotype was seen a few times. The genes are TRBV19 and TRBJ1-2; D possibly corresponds to TRBD1 (5 bases). Germline V gene lookup returns CDR1 LNHDA and CDR2 SQIVND (reference sequence). V shed 7 bases and J shed 5 bases, with 11 bases lying between them. CDR3 size: 12 residues. CDR3 DNA sequence: TGTGCCAGTATTGGGGCCGGGTATGGCTACACCTTC. Its protein product is CASIGAGYGYTF.